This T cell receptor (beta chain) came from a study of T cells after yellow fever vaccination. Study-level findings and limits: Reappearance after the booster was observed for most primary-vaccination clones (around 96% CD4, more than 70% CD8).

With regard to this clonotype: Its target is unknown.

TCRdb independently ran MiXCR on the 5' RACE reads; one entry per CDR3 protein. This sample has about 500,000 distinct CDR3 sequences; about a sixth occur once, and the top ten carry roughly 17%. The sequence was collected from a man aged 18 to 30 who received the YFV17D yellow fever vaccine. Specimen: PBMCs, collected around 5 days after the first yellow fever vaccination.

CDR3 coding DNA: TGCGCCAGCAGCCCCCTCACGTCGGGCGCCACAGATACGCAGTATTTT. Protein sequence: CASSPLTSGATDTQYF. The V and J genes are TRBV4-1 and TRBJ2-3; D not resolved. The CDR3 is made up of 16 amino acids. Trimming pared 4 bases from V and 2 bases from J, leaving 16 bases between. CDR1 is MGHRA, CDR2 YSYEKL, per germline.